A single sample gave rise to the 26 T cell receptor beta chains below, sequenced in a study of metastatic and nonmetastatic thyroid tumors. Thyroid surgery took place with no prior treatment in any patient. TCRdb recomputed clones from the PCR reads via MiXCR. The table has over 30,000 clones, roughly 33% seen once; the top ten hold roughly 16%. Sequencing used tumor tissue. Source of these receptors: a female donor with papillary thyroid cancer or a benign thyroid nodule (not recorded which). Some clones in this sample may be carry-over from other donors' samples.

The V call is TRBV20-1, the J call TRBJ2-7, with TRBD2 identical over 10 bases. This CDR3 contains 15 residues. Germline V gene data show CDR1 as DFQATT and CDR2 as SNEGSKA (reference sequence). J was trimmed by 7 bases and V by 1 base; bases with no gene match: 10. The CDR3 sequence: CSARGEREGVQEQYF. Here the CDR3 DNA reads TGCAGTGCTAGAGGGGAGCGGGAGGGGGTGCAGGAGCAGTACTTC.

This clone was detected a few times. V usage is TRBV28 and J usage is TRBJ1-2; D is possibly TRBD1 (5 bases). The CDR3 extends over 15 amino acids. Germline V lookup: CDR1 MDHEN, CDR2 SYDVKM. With 7 bases removed from V and 2 bases from J, the gap between germline ends came to 17 bases. The CDR3 nucleotides are TGTGCCAGCATTCCCACCAGGGTACCAAACTATGGCTACACCTTC. This sequence encodes CASIPTRVPNYGYTF.

Only a few counts were recorded for this clone. J is TRBJ2-2 and V is TRBV6-1; 8 positions match TRBD1. The CDR3 has 15 amino acids. From germline, CDR1 is MNHNS and CDR2 SASEGT. Trimming took 4 bases from V and 5 from J; bases not matched to a gene: 6. In DNA, the CDR3 is TGTGCCAGCAGTGGACAGGGGCTTTTTACCGGGGAGCTGTTTTTT. This codes for CASSGQGLFTGELFF.

V and J are TRBV5-1 and TRBJ2-1; 11 bases are a match to TRBD2. V lost 3 bases and J lost 12; bases outside the gene matches: 14. This CDR3 region has 16 residues. Germline CDR1 reads SGHRS; CDR2 reads YFSETQ. The CDR3: CASSSPGLAASWGQFF. The DNA for the CDR3 is TGCGCCAGCAGCTCACCGGGACTAGCGGCCTCCTGGGGGCAGTTCTTC.

This clone was seen a few times. The CDR3 nucleotides read TGCAGTATCGGGCAGGGGGCGATTTCTGGGGCCAACGTCCTGACTTTC. This translates into CSIGQGAISGANVLTF. This sequence joins TRBV20-1 and TRBJ2-6; 8 bases are shared with TRBD1. CDR1 and CDR2 (germline): DFQATT, SNEGSKA (reference sequence). The J segment lost 1 base and the V segment lost 8 bases, leaving 10 bases of the junction unmatched. The CDR3 runs 16 residues.

This clone was recorded a few times. This chain uses TRBV28 with TRBJ1-6; perhaps TRBD1 as D (6 bases). V was shortened by 4 bases and J by 10 bases, with 11 bases between the two germline ends. This CDR3 has 13 residues. Germline V CDR1 and CDR2: MDHEN, SYDVKM. The DNA of the CDR3 is TGTGCCAGCAGTTACTGGGGGCGGTCACCCCTCCACTTT. It yields the protein CASSYWGRSPLHF.

V gene TRBV20-1 combines with J gene TRBJ1-1, with D hard to call. There are 15 residues in the CDR3. Germline assignment: CDR1 DFQATT and CDR2 SNEGSKA (reference sequence). Trimming took 2 bases from V and 4 from J, leaving 17 bases between them. CDR3 in amino acids: CSARNFGSPGTEAFF. The CDR3 coding sequence is TGCAGTGCTAGAAACTTCGGGAGCCCGGGCACTGAAGCTTTCTTT.

This clone has a handful of counts. CDR3 DNA sequence: TGTGCCAGCAGCGTTTCCTCACAGCAGTACTTC. Protein product: CASSVSSQQYF. The chain joins TRBV6-5 to TRBJ2-7; no clear D. Trimming removed 6 bases from V and 8 bases from J, with 11 bases in between. The length of the CDR3 is 11 residues. CDR1 MNHEY and CDR2 SVGAGI come from the germline V gene.

The chain combines TRBV11-2 with TRBJ1-1; D unclear. The length of the CDR3 is 13 residues. Germline CDR1 is SGHAT and CDR2 is FQNNGV. V was clipped by 8 bases and J by 4 bases, with 14 bases between them. The CDR3 coding sequence is TGTGCCAGCTCGAGTAAAGGGATCACTGAAGCTTTCTTT. Amino acids: CASSSKGITEAFF.

The chain carries TRBV7-9 and TRBJ2-7, with TRBD1 matching over 9 bases. CDR1 and CDR2 from the germline V gene are SEHNR and FQNEAQ (reference sequence). The CDR3 loop spans 15 amino acids. J lost 2 bases, V lost 5 bases, and 7 bases had no gene match. The CDR3 sequence is CASSPRDRVTYEQYF. The CDR3 DNA sequence: TGTGCCAGCAGCCCCCGGGACAGGGTAACCTACGAGCAGTACTTC.

V and J are TRBV27 and TRBJ2-2; D unresolved. The V end was cut by 0 bases, the J end by 7 bases, with 21 bases between. CDR1 and CDR2 (germline): MNHEY, SMNVEV (reference sequence). The CDR3 has 18 residues. The CDR3 DNA reads as TGTGCCAGCAGTTTATCTTGGCCGGCCGTTGGAGCTTTCGGGGAGCTGTTTTTT. It translates to CASSLSWPAVGAFGELFF.

The genes are TRBV20-1 and TRBJ2-7; maybe TRBD2 (5 bases). Germline values: CDR1 DFQATT, CDR2 SNEGSKA (reference sequence). This CDR3 comprises 15 residues. Between the trimmed V and J ends, which lost 0 bases and 1 base, there was a span of 13 bases. The DNA for the CDR3 is TGCAGTGCTAGAGAACTAGGCGGTAAATCCTACGAGCAGTACTTC. Translated, it gives CSARELGGKSYEQYF.

This clone was counted a few times. The chain joins TRBV28 to TRBJ2-7; 10 nucleotides align to TRBD2. This CDR3 has 14 amino acids. With V trimmed by 7 bases and J by 5 bases, 8 bases remained unmatched. The germline CDR1 and CDR2 sequences are MDHEN and SYDVKM. The CDR3 DNA is TGTGCCAGCAACCCGGGGCTAGCGGGGGACGAGCAGTACTTC. Translating it yields CASNPGLAGDEQYF.

The chain joins TRBV6-1 to TRBJ2-3, with D possibly being TRBD2 (6 bases). Germline V gene lookup returns CDR1 MNHNS and CDR2 SASEGT. The CDR3 length is 14 residues. V dropped 4 bases and J dropped 0 bases, with 8 bases sitting between them. The CDR3 DNA follows: TGTGCCAGCAGTGTAAGCGGGAGCACAGATACGCAGTATTTT. Translating gives CASSVSGSTDTQYF.

In DNA, the CDR3 is TGTGCCACCAGTGATATAGGGACAGGCCACTACGAGCAGTACTTC. It is translated as CATSDIGTGHYEQYF. The chain has TRBV24-1 and TRBJ2-7; 8 nucleotides line up with TRBD1. The CDR3 contains 15 residues. CDR1 KGHDR and CDR2 SFDVKD come from the germline V gene. J gave up 3 bases and V 3 bases, and 6 bases lay outside the gene matches.

DNA for the CDR3: TGTGCCAGCAGCTTCTCCAGGGGCTATGGCTATGGCTACACCTTC. Residues: CASSFSRGYGYGYTF. The rearrangement links TRBV7-2 to TRBJ1-2, with D possibly matching TRBD1 (6 bases). The V and J ends lost 3 bases and 4 bases respectively, with 15 bases between them. The CDR3 has 15 residues. Per germline, CDR1 SGHTA and CDR2 FQGNSA.

CDR3 amino acids: CASSDAYEQYF. The DNA of the CDR3 is TGTGCCAGCTCCGATGCCTACGAGCAGTACTTC. The chain couples TRBV18 to TRBJ2-7, with no clear D. This CDR3 spans 11 amino acids. Trimming cost V 6 bases and J 2 bases, with 5 bases left between them. Germline V lookup: CDR1 KGHSH, CDR2 LQKENI.

The chain joins TRBV12-3 or TRBV12-4 to TRBJ2-7; D unresolved. The V and J ends lost 5 bases and 0 bases respectively, with 5 bases between them. The CDR3 has 12 amino acids. The CDR3 DNA reads TGTGCCAGCAGTGGTAGCTCCTACGAGCAGTACTTC. Protein: CASSGSSYEQYF.

The V gene is TRBV6-1, the J gene TRBJ1-6; D is uncertain. CDR3 size: 11 residues. Deletions cut 6 bases from V and 9 bases from J, with 6 bases between. In germline, CDR1 is MNHNS, CDR2 SASEGT. The CDR3 region has the DNA TGTGCCAGCAGCCCGGGTTCACCCCTCCACTTT. Translating gives CASSPGSPLHF.

CDR3 nucleotide sequence: TGTGCCAGCAGTCACGGACAGAACACCGGGGAGCTGTTTTTT. This codes for CASSHGQNTGELFF. This rearrangement joins TRBV12-3 or TRBV12-4 to TRBJ2-2, with D possibly matching TRBD1 (5 bases). This CDR3 has 14 residues. Trimming removed 5 bases from V and 1 base from J, with 8 bases in between.

The chain employs TRBV27 and TRBJ2-7; 7 bases match TRBD1. The trim removed 6 bases at V and 6 bases at J, leaving 14 bases unmatched. The CDR3 has 15 amino acids. Germline values: CDR1 MNHEY, CDR2 SMNVEV (reference sequence). The CDR3 DNA is TGTGCCAGCAGCCGACCTCCGACAGGGTCGGGCGAGCAGTACTTC. This encodes CASSRPPTGSGEQYF.

This clone was picked up a small number of times. The chain joins TRBV2 to TRBJ2-2; TRBD1 might be the D (5 bases). V shed 6 bases and J shed 4 bases, with 12 bases lying between them. Germline loops: CDR1 SNHLY, CDR2 FYNNEI. CDR3 length: 14 residues. The CDR3: CASRQHQGTGELFF. The CDR3 nucleotides are TGTGCCAGCAGACAACATCAGGGCACCGGGGAGCTGTTTTTT.

This clone was seen a handful of times. V gene TRBV28 combines with J gene TRBJ1-1, with 7 bases fitting TRBD1. The CDR3 extends over 14 amino acids. Germline V gene data show CDR1 as MDHEN and CDR2 as SYDVKM. Trimming cost V 7 bases and J 9 bases; bases outside gene matches: 14. The CDR3: CASITQGGRPKAFF. Written as DNA, the CDR3 is TGTGCCAGCATCACCCAGGGGGGTCGCCCCAAAGCTTTCTTT.

The rearrangement uses TRBV10-3 and TRBJ2-5; 8 bases line up with TRBD2. Per the germline V gene, CDR1 is ENHRY and CDR2 is SYGVKD. CDR3 length: 14 residues. Trimming at V came to 10 bases and at J to 5 bases, leaving 12 bases not matched to a gene. This CDR3 reads CATYAGTSEETQYF. As DNA, the CDR3 is TGTGCCACCTACGCCGGGACTAGTGAGGAGACCCAGTACTTC.

The chain joins TRBV9 to TRBJ1-2; TRBD1 is a possible D gene (6 bases). Germline CDR1 reads SGDLS; CDR2 reads YYNGEE. Trimming shortened V by 1 base and J by 4 bases, and 11 bases separated the two germline ends. CDR3 size: 14 residues. The CDR3 DNA reads as TGTGCCAGCAGCGTATCCGGGGGCCTCTATGGCTACACCTTC. This gives the protein CASSVSGGLYGYTF.

Only a few counts were recorded for this clone. The CDR3 bases are TGTGCCAGCAGCTTAGACAGGGGAAGGCAGTACTTC. Protein sequence: CASSLDRGRQYF. The chain carries TRBV7-9 and TRBJ2-7; 7 bases match TRBD1. The CDR3 covers 12 residues. CDR1 SEHNR and CDR2 FQNEAQ come from the germline V gene (reference sequence). V lost 1 base, J lost 9 bases, and 3 bases stayed unmatched.